This passage covers 3 T cell receptor beta chains from one sample sequenced in a study of blood T cell repertoires in COVID-19. The repertoire was sequenced with immunoSEQ multiplex PCR; TCRdb's copy has only in-frame clones and lacks some. This table holds 150,000 to 200,000 clones, roughly 80% found once. The sequencing sample was made of peripheral blood. These receptors were taken from a woman aged 40-49 years with COVID-19, enrolled during active disease.

The chain couples TRBV29-1 to TRBJ1-1, with a tentative D call TRBD1 (5 bases). Deletions cut 0 bases from V and 4 bases from J, with 15 bases between. The germline V gene encodes CDR1 SQVTM and CDR2 ANQGSEA. The CDR3 sequence is 15 residues long. CDR3 amino acids: CSVEDSWGVGTEAFF. The DNA of the CDR3 is TGCAGCGTTGAAGATTCCTGGGGGGTCGGCACTGAAGCTTTCTTT.

This clone was recorded a few times. The CDR3 reads CASSAGTGRKGELFF. Here the CDR3 DNA reads TGCGCCAGCTCAGCCGGGACAGGGAGGAAAGGGGAGCTGTTTTTT. V gene TRBV10-1 combines with J gene TRBJ2-2; 9 nucleotides align to TRBD1. The V gene end was trimmed by 8 bases and the J gene end by 8 bases; junction bases not matched to a gene: 12. The germline gives CDR1 WNHNN, CDR2 SYGVQD (reference sequence). This CDR3 contains 15 residues.

The V call is TRBV24-1, the J call TRBJ2-1; 15 bases align to TRBD2. CDR1 KGHDR and CDR2 SFDVKD come from the germline V gene. V shed 9 bases and J 8 bases; nucleotides not matched to a gene: 7. This CDR3 spans 15 amino acids. The CDR3 DNA sequence: TGTGCCACCGCACGGACTAGCGGGGGGGCCGATGAGCAGTTCTTC. Protein: CATARTSGGADEQFF.